A selection of T cell receptor beta chains follows, all from one sample in a study of cytomegalovirus exposure and HLA in healthy donors. Using immunoSEQ multiplex PCR, the repertoire was profiled, and TCRdb retains in-frame clones only, with some absent. Seen here are some 170,000 clones, roughly four fifths observed once, and the top ten hold 4.9%. Sequencing was carried out using PBMCs. All receptors derive from a woman between 18 and 29 years old in good health and CMV-seropositive. Both conserved end residues are part of each CDR3. The order of the fields is D gene, J gene, V gene, clone size, CDR3 protein, CDR3 DNA. D genes are given only for firm matches. The size entry is marked missing in some rows and otherwise reads once, few, many or a size class.

TRBD1 | TRBJ2-6 | TRBV15 | NA | CATSRGDSSSGANVLTF | TGTGCCACCAGCAGAGGGGACAGTAGCTCTGGGGCCAACGTCCTGACTTTC
NA | TRBJ2-7 | TRBV2 | NA | CASSETRGTSRHEQYF | TGTGCCAGCAGTGAAACCCGGGGGACTTCGAGACACGAGCAGTACTTC
NA | TRBJ1-1 | TRBV21-1 | few | CASSNLTANTEAFF | TGTGCCAGCAGCAACCTGACAGCGAACACTGAAGCTTTCTTT
TRBD2 | TRBJ2-3 | TRBV30 | NA | CAWSTGTSGGSTDTQYF | TGTGCCTGGAGCACCGGGACTAGCGGGGGGAGCACAGATACGCAGTATTTT
NA | TRBJ1-1 | TRBV7-9 | NA | CASNGDGGTEAFF | TGTGCCAGCAATGGGGACGGGGGGACTGAAGCTTTCTTT
TRBD1 | TRBJ2-3 | TRBV2 | NA | CASSTRDRENTDTQYF | TGTGCCAGCAGCACCCGGGACAGGGAAAACACAGATACGCAGTATTTT
NA | TRBJ1-4 | TRBV11-1 | NA | CASSSSGSTNEKLFF | TGTGCCAGCAGCTCCTCAGGGTCAACTAATGAAAAACTGTTTTTT
NA | TRBJ1-1 | TRBV7-8 | NA | CASSLHLDTNTEAFF | TGTGCCAGCAGTTTACATCTCGACACGAACACTGAAGCTTTCTTT
NA | TRBJ1-1 | TRBV9 | few | CASSRWEGTEAFF | TGTGCCAGCAGCAGGTGGGAGGGAACTGAAGCTTTCTTT
NA | TRBJ2-5 | TRBV29-1 | NA | CSVGQNQETQYF | TGCAGCGTTGGACAGAACCAAGAGACCCAGTACTTC
TRBD1 | TRBJ1-1 | TRBV29-1 | NA | CSVEDPLQGARGTEAFF | TGCAGCGTTGAAGATCCCCTACAGGGGGCGCGAGGCACTGAAGCTTTCTTT
NA | TRBJ2-3 | TRBV4-1 | once | CASSQGPPHRLVFTDTQYF | TGCGCCAGCAGCCAGGGGCCGCCACATCGGCTGGTTTTTACAGATACGCAGTATTTT
NA | TRBJ2-4 | TRBV11-1 | NA | CASSGGGLQNIQYF | TGTGCCAGCAGCGGAGGGGGCTTGCAAAACATTCAGTACTTC
NA | TRBJ2-7 | TRBV14 | medium-sized | CASSQERTGWAFEQYF | TGTGCCAGCAGCCAAGAGAGAACAGGGTGGGCTTTCGAGCAGTACTTC
TRBD1 | TRBJ1-4 | TRBV15 | NA | CATSDRDNEKLFF | TGTGCCACCAGCGACAGGGATAATGAAAAACTGTTTTTT
TRBD1 | TRBJ2-5 | TRBV19 | NA | CASSDPGRGRETQYF | TGTGCCAGTAGTGACCCGGGCAGGGGGAGAGAGACCCAGTACTTC
NA | TRBJ2-3 | TRBV7-3 | NA | CASSPSTDTQYF | TGTGCCAGCAGCCCAAGCACAGATACGCAGTATTTT
NA | TRBJ2-7 | TRBV21-1 | NA | CASSTEVLQGSVEQYF | TGTGCCAGCAGCACCGAAGTTTTACAGGGCTCGGTCGAGCAGTACTTC
NA | TRBJ2-5 | TRBV29-1 | few | CSVGTQETQYF | TGCAGCGTGGGGACACAAGAGACCCAGTACTTC
TRBD2 | TRBJ2-5 | TRBV14 | NA | CASSQVGAGGRETQYF | TGTGCCAGCAGCCAAGTAGGAGCGGGGGGGCGGGAGACCCAGTACTTC
NA | TRBJ1-2 | TRBV11-2 | once | CASSSRSVPFYGYTF | TGTGCCAGCAGCTCGAGGTCAGTCCCGTTCTATGGCTACACCTTC
NA | TRBJ2-2 | TRBV29-1 | NA | CSVAGGNTGELFF | TGCAGCGTGGCGGGCGGTAACACCGGGGAGCTGTTTTTT
TRBD1 | TRBJ2-7 | TRBV23-1 | NA | CASSLTRDRGYEQYF | TGCGCCAGCAGTCTAACCCGGGACAGGGGGTACGAGCAGTACTTC
TRBD1 | TRBJ2-7 | TRBV27 | NA | CASSLGQGGTIYEQYF | TGTGCCAGCAGTCTCGGACAGGGAGGAACTATATACGAGCAGTACTTC
NA | TRBJ1-5 | TRBV7-9 | NA | CASSRIQGQPQHF | TGTGCCAGCAGTCGAATACAGGGCCAGCCCCAGCATTTT
TRBD1 | TRBJ1-6 | TRBV25-1 | once | CASSGRQGLNSPLHF | TGTGCCAGCAGTGGCCGACAGGGACTGAATTCACCCCTCCACTTT
NA | TRBJ1-4 | TRBV15 | once | CATSRGGQNEKLFF | TGTGCCACCAGCAGAGGAGGACAGAATGAAAAACTGTTTTTT
NA | TRBJ1-6 | TRBV7-6 | NA | CASSFPNSPLHF | TGTGCCAGCAGCTTCCCAAATTCACCCCTCCACTTT
NA | TRBJ1-5 | TRBV2 | NA | CASKAEGANNQPQHF | TGTGCCAGCAAGGCAGAAGGGGCTAACAATCAGCCCCAGCATTTT
TRBD2 | TRBJ2-5 | TRBV18 | NA | CASSPLAGTRETQYF | TGTGCCAGCTCACCTCTAGCGGGAACCCGGGAGACCCAGTACTTC
NA | TRBJ1-2 | TRBV2 | NA | CASSGPRGLNYGYTF | TGTGCCAGCAGTGGACCCAGGGGCCTCAACTATGGCTACACCTTC
NA | TRBJ1-5 | TRBV5-8 | once | CATTNRGSNQPQHF | TGTGCCACCACGAATCGAGGTTCCAATCAGCCCCAGCATTTT
TRBD1 | TRBJ1-2 | TRBV5-1 | NA | CASSLGQGAFGYTF | TGCGCCAGCAGCTTGGGACAGGGGGCGTTTGGCTACACCTTC
TRBD2 | TRBJ2-3 | TRBV28 | NA | CASSLVLGGEYF | TGTGCCAGCAGTTTAGTTTTGGGGGGGGAGTATTTT
TRBD2 | TRBJ2-3 | TRBV6-4 | few | CASSSGGDTDTQYF | TGTGCCAGCAGCAGCGGGGGCGACACAGATACGCAGTATTTT
NA | TRBJ1-5 | TRBV7-2 | NA | CASSPRGLQPQHF | TGTGCCAGCAGCCCCCGGGGATTACAGCCCCAGCATTTT
TRBD2 | TRBJ2-2 | TRBV4-3 | NA | CASTQAGGAGELFF | TGCGCCAGCACCCAAGCGGGGGGGGCCGGGGAGCTGTTTTTT
NA | TRBJ2-7 | TRBV2 | NA | CASSPDRYSYEQYF | TGTGCCAGCAGTCCCGACAGGTACTCCTACGAGCAGTACTTC
NA | TRBJ1-5 | TRBV5-5 | NA | CASSLGAAFSNQPQHF | TGTGCCAGCAGCTTGGGGGCAGCATTTAGCAATCAGCCCCAGCATTTT
NA | TRBJ2-1 | TRBV9 | NA | CASSVERGRGGNEQFF | TGTGCCAGCAGCGTAGAGAGGGGGAGAGGGGGCAATGAGCAGTTCTTC
TRBD1 | TRBJ1-1 | TRBV5-4 | NA | CASNRAGTANTEAFF | TGTGCCAGCAACAGAGCCGGGACAGCCAACACTGAAGCTTTCTTT
NA | TRBJ1-1 | TRBV5-1 | few | CATSRGTEAFF | TGCGCCACCTCTCGGGGCACTGAAGCTTTCTTT
NA | TRBJ2-2 | TRBV19 | NA | CASSGANTGELFF | TGTGCCAGCTCAGGGGCGAACACCGGGGAGCTGTTTTTT
NA | TRBJ2-2 | TRBV7-9 | NA | CASSQTENTGELFF | TGTGCCAGCAGCCAGACAGAGAACACCGGGGAGCTGTTTTTT
NA | TRBJ1-1 | TRBV27 | few | CASSFPGGIAFF | TGTGCCAGCAGTTTCCCCGGGGGGATAGCTTTCTTT
TRBD2 | TRBJ2-7 | TRBV5-1 | NA | CASSFQRGDPSYEQYF | TGCGCCAGCAGCTTCCAGCGGGGGGATCCCTCCTACGAGCAGTACTTC
TRBD1 | TRBJ2-7 | TRBV4-1 | NA | CASSQEDRAYEQYF | TGCGCCAGCAGCCAAGAAGACAGGGCCTACGAGCAGTACTTC
TRBD1 | TRBJ1-1 | TRBV5-1 | NA | CASSWAGGRVEAFF | TGCGCCAGCAGCTGGGCAGGGGGTAGGGTTGAAGCTTTCTTT
NA | TRBJ1-1 | TRBV2 | NA | CASSEWRDGASEAFF | TGTGCCAGCAGTGAATGGCGGGATGGGGCTTCTGAAGCTTTCTTT
TRBD1 | TRBJ2-1 | TRBV27 | few | CASQPRQGRTYNEQFF | TGTGCCAGCCAACCGAGACAGGGGCGGACGTACAATGAGCAGTTCTTC
NA | TRBJ2-7 | TRBV2 | NA | CASSKTRGYEQYF | TGTGCCAGCAGTAAAACCAGGGGTTACGAGCAGTACTTC
TRBD1 | TRBJ1-4 | TRBV2 | NA | CASGQVWGEKLFF | TGTGCCAGCGGACAGGTTTGGGGTGAAAAACTGTTTTTT
NA | TRBJ1-6 | TRBV29-1 | NA | CSVRDRSNSPLHF | TGCAGCGTAAGAGACAGAAGCAATTCACCCCTCCACTTT
NA | TRBJ2-7 | TRBV25-1 | many | CASSAQGIGRYF | TGTGCCAGCAGTGCACAGGGAATAGGGCGGTACTTC
TRBD1 | TRBJ1-3 | TRBV6-5 | NA | CASSYKDRGLGNTIYF | TGTGCCAGCAGTTACAAGGACAGGGGGCTCGGAAACACCATATATTTT
TRBD2 | TRBJ2-3 | TRBV2 | NA | CASRSPPGLAGTDTQYF | TGTGCCAGCAGATCACCTCCCGGACTAGCGGGCACAGATACGCAGTATTTT
TRBD1 | TRBJ1-4 | TRBV5-1 | NA | CASSQGDRGLEKLFF | TGCGCCAGCAGCCAAGGAGACAGGGGGCTTGAAAAACTGTTTTTT
TRBD1 | TRBJ1-2 | TRBV9 | NA | CASSVEGTGGAGGYTF | TGTGCCAGCAGCGTAGAGGGGACAGGGGGCGCGGGTGGCTACACCTTC